This T cell receptor beta chain was identified during a study of blood T cell repertoires in COVID-19. Turning to this clone: At one end, the junction sequence differs from germline, possibly due to a read error.

The assay was immunoSEQ multiplex PCR, and TCRdb's table has in-frame clones only and misses some. The sample has roughly 69,000 clones; roughly 80% are singletons. The CDR3 is 13 residues long. Ages ranged from roughly 18 to 100 years, with residence in 24 US areas. Researchers sorted participants into cohorts using their self-reported clinical history. The clonotype was recovered from a woman between 40 and 50 years old with acute COVID-19. This chain connects TRBV23-1 to TRBJ2-3; D unresolved. TRBV23-1 is flagged as an ORF with uncertain function. Sequencing was carried out using PBMCs or T cells enriched from blood (not recorded which). CDR3 sequence (DNA): TGCGCCAACAGTCGTCTTAGCACAGATACGCAGTATTTT. Translated, it gives CANSRLSTDTQYF.